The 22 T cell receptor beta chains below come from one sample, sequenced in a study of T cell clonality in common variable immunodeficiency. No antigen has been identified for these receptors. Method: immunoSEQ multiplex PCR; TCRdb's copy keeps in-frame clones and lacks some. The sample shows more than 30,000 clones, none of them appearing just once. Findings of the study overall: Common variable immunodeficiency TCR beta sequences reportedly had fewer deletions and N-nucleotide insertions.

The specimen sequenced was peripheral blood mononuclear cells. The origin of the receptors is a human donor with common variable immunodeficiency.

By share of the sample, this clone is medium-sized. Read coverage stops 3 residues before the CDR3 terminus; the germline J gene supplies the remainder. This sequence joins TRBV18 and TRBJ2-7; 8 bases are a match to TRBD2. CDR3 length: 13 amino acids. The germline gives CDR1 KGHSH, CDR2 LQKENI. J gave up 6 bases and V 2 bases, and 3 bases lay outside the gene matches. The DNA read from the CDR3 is TGTGCCAGCTCACCAGCGCTAGCGGGCGAG. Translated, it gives CASSPALAGE. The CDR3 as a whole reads CASSPALAGEQYF.

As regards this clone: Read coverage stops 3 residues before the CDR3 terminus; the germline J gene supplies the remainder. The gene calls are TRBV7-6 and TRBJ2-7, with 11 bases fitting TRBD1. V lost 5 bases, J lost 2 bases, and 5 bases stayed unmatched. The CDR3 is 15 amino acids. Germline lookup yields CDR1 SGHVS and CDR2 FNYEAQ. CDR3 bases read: TGTGCCAGCAGCGAGGGGACAGGGGGAACCTACGAG. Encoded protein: CASSEGTGGTYE. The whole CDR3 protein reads CASSEGTGGTYEQYF.

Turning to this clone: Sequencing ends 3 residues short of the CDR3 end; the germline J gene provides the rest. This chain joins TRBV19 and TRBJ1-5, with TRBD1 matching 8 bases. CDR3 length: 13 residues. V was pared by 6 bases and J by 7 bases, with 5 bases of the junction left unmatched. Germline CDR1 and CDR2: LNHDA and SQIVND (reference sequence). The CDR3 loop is CASSQGAAQPQHF. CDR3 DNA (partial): TGTGCCAGTAGCCAGGGGGCGGCACAGCCC.

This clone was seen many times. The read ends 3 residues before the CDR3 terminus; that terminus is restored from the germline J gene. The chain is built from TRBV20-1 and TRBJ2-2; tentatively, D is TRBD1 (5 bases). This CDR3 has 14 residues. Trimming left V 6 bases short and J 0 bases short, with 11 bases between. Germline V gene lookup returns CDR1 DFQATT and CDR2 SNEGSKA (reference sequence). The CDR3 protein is CSASDSANTGELFF. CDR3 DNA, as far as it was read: TGCAGTGCATCCGACAGCGCGAACACCGGGGAG.

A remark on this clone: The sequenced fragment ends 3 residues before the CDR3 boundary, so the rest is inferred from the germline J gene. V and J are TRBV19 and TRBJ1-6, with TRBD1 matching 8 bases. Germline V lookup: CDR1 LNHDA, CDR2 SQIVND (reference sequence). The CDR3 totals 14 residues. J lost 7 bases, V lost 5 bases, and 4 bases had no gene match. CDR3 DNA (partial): TGTGCCAGTAGTGCCGACAGGGGAAATTCACCC. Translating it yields CASSADRGNSP. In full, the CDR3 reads CASSADRGNSPLHF.

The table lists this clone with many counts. The CDR3 here is CASSYGLQGTVYGYTF. The sequenced CDR3 bases are TGTGCCAGTAGTTATGGACTCCAGGGGACAGTCTATGGC. The genes are TRBV19 and TRBJ1-2; 7 bases match TRBD1. The CDR3 end is not reached by the read, which stops 3 residues before it; the germline J gene fills it in. CDR3 length: 16 amino acids. CDR1 LNHDA and CDR2 SQIVND come from the germline V gene (reference sequence). The trim removed 5 bases at V and 4 bases at J, leaving 13 bases unmatched.

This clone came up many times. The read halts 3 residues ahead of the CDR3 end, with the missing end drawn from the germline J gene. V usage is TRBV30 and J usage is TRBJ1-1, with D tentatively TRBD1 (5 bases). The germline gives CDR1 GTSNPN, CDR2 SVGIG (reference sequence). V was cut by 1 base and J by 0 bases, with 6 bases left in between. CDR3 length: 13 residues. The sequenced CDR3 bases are TGTGCCTGGAGTGCACAGGTGAACACTGAA. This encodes CAWSAQVNTE. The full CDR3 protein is CAWSAQVNTEAFF.

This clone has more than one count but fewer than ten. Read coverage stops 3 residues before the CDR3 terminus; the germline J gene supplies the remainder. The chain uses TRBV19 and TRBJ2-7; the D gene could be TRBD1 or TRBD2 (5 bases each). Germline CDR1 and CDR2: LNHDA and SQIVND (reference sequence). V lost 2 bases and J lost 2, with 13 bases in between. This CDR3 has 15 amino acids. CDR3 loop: CASSIPRGATYEQYF. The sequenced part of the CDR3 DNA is TGTGCCAGTAGTATACCGAGGGGAGCAACCTACGAG.

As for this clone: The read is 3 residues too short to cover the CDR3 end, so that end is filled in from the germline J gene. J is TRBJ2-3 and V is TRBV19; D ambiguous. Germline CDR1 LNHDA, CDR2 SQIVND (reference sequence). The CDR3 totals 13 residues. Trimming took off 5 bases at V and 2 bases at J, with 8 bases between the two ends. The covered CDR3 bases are TGTGCCAGTAGTTTACAGATCACAGATACG. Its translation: CASSLQITDT. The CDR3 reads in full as CASSLQITDTQYF.

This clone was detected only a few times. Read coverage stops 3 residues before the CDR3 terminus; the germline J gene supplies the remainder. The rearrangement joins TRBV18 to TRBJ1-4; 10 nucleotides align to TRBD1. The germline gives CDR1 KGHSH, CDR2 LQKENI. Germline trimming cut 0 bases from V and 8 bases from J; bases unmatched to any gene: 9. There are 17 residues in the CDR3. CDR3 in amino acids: CASSPPGQGRSYEKLFF. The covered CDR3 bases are TGTGCCAGCTCACCACCGGGACAGGGGAGGTCGTACGAAAAA.

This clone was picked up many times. The sequenced part of the CDR3 DNA is TGTGCCTGGGCACAGGGGAACACTGAA. It specifies CAWAQGNTE. The entire CDR3 is CAWAQGNTEAFF. The V gene is TRBV30, the J gene TRBJ1-1; D might be TRBD1 (6 bases). The read gets to within 3 residues of the CDR3 end, and the germline J gene fills in the rest. V dropped 5 bases and J dropped 1 base, with 8 bases sitting between them. This CDR3 region has 12 residues. Per germline, CDR1 GTSNPN and CDR2 SVGIG (reference sequence).

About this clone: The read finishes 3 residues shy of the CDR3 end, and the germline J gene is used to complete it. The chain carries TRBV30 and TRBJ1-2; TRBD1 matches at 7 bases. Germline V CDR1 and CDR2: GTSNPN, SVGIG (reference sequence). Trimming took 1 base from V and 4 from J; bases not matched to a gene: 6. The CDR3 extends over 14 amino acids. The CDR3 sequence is CAWSGGQNPYGYTF. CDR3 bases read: TGTGCCTGGAGTGGGGGACAGAACCCCTATGGC.

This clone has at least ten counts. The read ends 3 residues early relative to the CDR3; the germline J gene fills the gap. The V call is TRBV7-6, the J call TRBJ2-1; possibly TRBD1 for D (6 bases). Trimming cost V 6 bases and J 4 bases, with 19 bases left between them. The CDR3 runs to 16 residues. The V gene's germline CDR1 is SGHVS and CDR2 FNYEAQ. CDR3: CASRNQAAGDYNEQFF. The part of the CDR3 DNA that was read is TGTGCCAGCAGAAACCAGGCGGCAGGGGATTACAATGAG.

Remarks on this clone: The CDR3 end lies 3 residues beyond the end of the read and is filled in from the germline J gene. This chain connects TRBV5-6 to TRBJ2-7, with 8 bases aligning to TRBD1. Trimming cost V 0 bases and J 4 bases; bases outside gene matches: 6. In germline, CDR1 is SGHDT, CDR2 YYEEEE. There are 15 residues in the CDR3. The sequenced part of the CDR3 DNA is TGTGCCAGCAGCTTGGGGACCGGGACAGGATACGAG. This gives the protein CASSLGTGTGYE. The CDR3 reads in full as CASSLGTGTGYEQYF.

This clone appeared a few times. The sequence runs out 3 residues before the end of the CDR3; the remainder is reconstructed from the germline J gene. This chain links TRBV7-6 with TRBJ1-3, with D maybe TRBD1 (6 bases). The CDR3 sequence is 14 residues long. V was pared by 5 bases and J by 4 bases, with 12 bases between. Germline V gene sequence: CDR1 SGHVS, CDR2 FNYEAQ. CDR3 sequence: CASSPKGEGNTIYF. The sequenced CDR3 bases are TGTGCCAGCAGCCCCAAGGGGGAAGGAAACACC.

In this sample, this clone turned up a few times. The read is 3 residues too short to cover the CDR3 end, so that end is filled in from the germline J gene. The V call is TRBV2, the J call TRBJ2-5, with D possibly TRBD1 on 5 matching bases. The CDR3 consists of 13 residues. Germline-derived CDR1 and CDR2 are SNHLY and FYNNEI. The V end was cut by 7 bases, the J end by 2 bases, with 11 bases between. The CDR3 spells CASNQGRQETQYF. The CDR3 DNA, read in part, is TGTGCCAGCAATCAGGGTAGGCAAGAGACC.

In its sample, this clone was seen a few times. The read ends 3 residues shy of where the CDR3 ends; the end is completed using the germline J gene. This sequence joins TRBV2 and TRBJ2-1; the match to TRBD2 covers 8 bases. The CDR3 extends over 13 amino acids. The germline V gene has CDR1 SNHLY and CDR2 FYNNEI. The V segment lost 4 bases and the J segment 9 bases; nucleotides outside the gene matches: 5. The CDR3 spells CASSVGGGTEQFF. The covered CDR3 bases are TGTGCCAGCAGTGTCGGGGGGGGGACTGAG.

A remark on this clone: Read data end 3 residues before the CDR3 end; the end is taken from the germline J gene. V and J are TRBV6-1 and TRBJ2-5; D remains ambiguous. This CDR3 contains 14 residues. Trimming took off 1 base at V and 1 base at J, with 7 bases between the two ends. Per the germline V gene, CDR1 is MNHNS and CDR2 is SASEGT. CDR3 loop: CASSEVSVQETQYF. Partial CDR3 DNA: TGTGCCAGCAGTGAAGTATCAGTCCAAGAGACC.

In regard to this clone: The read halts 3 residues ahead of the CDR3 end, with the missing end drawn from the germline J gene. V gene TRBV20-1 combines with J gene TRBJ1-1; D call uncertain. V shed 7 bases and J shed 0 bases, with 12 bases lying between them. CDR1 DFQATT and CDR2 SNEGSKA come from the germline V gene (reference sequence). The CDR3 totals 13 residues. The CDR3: CSVKGQLNTEAFF. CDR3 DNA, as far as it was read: TGCAGTGTTAAGGGCCAGCTGAACACTGAA.

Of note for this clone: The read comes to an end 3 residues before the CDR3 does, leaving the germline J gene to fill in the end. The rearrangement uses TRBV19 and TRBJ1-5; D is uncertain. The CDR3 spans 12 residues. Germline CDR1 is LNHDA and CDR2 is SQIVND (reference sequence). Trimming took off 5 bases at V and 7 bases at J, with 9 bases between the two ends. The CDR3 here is CASSRLRQPQHF. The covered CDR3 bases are TGTGCCAGTAGTCGACTACGGCAGCCC.

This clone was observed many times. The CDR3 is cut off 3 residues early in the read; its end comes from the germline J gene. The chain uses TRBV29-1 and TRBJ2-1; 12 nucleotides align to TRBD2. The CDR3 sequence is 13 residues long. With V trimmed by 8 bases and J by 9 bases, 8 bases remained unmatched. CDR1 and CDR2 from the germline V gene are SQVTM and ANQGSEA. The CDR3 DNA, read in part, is TGCAGCCCCCGTCTAGCGGGGGGGGGTGAG. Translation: CSPRLAGGGE. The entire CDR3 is CSPRLAGGGEQFF.

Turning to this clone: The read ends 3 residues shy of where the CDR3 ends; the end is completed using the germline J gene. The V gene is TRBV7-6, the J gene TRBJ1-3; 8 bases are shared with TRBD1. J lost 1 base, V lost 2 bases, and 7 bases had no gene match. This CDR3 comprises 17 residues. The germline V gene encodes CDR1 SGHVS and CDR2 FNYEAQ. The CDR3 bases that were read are TGTGCCAGCAGCTTAATCGGACAGGGCAGTTCTGGAAACACC. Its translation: CASSLIGQGSSGNT. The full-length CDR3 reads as CASSLIGQGSSGNTIYF.